These T cell receptor beta chains were read from a single sample in a study of control samples from healthy donors and cancer patients. Sequencing was performed with immunoSEQ multiplex PCR; in TCRdb, only in-frame clones are kept and a portion is missing. The sample consists of fewer than 200,000 clones, just under 95% of them appearing once. Sequencing used blood. These receptors originate from a woman aged 55-70 years in good health. Both conserved end residues are part of each CDR3. The D gene is left open where the match is weak. Expanded clones are given a class, and other clones once, few, many or no size at all.

D gene	V gene	J gene	clone size	CDR3 protein
TRBD1	TRBV7-9	TRBJ1-2	NA	CASSFPSDRAKVYTF
TRBD1	TRBV5-4	TRBJ2-7	NA	CASSSAGQGSREQYF
NA	TRBV4-3	TRBJ2-4	NA	CASSQGFENIQYF
TRBD1	TRBV19	TRBJ2-6	NA	CASNFNPGTGGGGANVLTF
NA	TRBV30	TRBJ1-5	once	CAWSRGLERPQHF
NA	TRBV11-2	TRBJ2-3	NA	CASSTDRWGTDTQYF
NA	TRBV7-2	TRBJ1-2	NA	CASSVPGGYTF
NA	TRBV6-1	TRBJ1-3	NA	CASSEEKGNTIYF
TRBD1	TRBV11-3	TRBJ1-2	NA	CASSLGRGRGQSGYGYTF
NA	TRBV6-2/TRBV6-3	TRBJ2-7	once	CASSYPSTRYQYEQYF
NA	TRBV2	TRBJ1-2	NA	CASIGGINYGYTF
NA	TRBV27	TRBJ1-1	NA	CASSPRGAPVPEAFF
NA	TRBV27	TRBJ1-2	NA	CASSLSQRYGYTF
TRBD1	TRBV19	TRBJ1-2	NA	CASSIEPDRVSYGYTF
TRBD1	TRBV13	TRBJ1-2	NA	CASSRTGGNGYTF
NA	TRBV20-1	TRBJ1-2	NA	CSASGDLSLSGYTF
NA	TRBV5-4	TRBJ2-7	NA	CASSSGGSGTTYEQYF
TRBD1	TRBV6-2/TRBV6-3	TRBJ1-2	NA	CASSRSGTANYGYTF
NA	TRBV5-1	TRBJ1-1	once	CASSGQLNTEAFF
NA	TRBV2	TRBJ2-7	NA	CASSPTQGIYEQYF
NA	TRBV5-1	TRBJ2-7	NA	CASSPSGTDYEQYF
TRBD1	TRBV10-2	TRBJ1-1	NA	CASSPGQGAMRTEAFF
NA	TRBV5-1	TRBJ2-5	NA	CASSLASTVGQETQYF
NA	TRBV30	TRBJ2-5	NA	CAWTLGETQYF
NA	TRBV10-3	TRBJ1-5	NA	CASRQEENQPQHF
TRBD1	TRBV7-9	TRBJ2-7	NA	CASSPPGTGVDEQYF
TRBD1	TRBV7-8	TRBJ1-1	few	CASSWTGTGSTEAFF
TRBD1	TRBV7-2	TRBJ1-3	NA	CASSFPRTGSDTIYF
TRBD1	TRBV29-1	TRBJ1-2	NA	CSVQGGNGYTF
NA	TRBV9	TRBJ1-4	NA	CASSGIGGKLFF
TRBD1	TRBV7-2	TRBJ2-5	NA	CASSLDRGQETQYF
NA	TRBV5-4	TRBJ1-1	NA	CASSFSQGPAFF
TRBD1	TRBV2	TRBJ1-6	NA	CASYPGQDNSPLHF
TRBD1	TRBV5-6	TRBJ2-7	NA	CASSLDLGTELHEQYF
NA	TRBV7-9	TRBJ1-4	NA	CASSRKGNEKLFF
TRBD2	TRBV10-1	TRBJ2-3	NA	CASASGGGADTQYF
TRBD1	TRBV30	TRBJ1-1	NA	CAWNRQGANTEAFF
TRBD2	TRBV5-1	TRBJ2-3	NA	CASSPSTGGVADTQYF
NA	TRBV9	TRBJ2-2	NA	CASSVGGGNTGELFF
NA	TRBV6-5	TRBJ1-3	NA	CASRGELSGNTIYF
NA	TRBV7-9	TRBJ1-3	NA	CASRTQGDSGNTIYF